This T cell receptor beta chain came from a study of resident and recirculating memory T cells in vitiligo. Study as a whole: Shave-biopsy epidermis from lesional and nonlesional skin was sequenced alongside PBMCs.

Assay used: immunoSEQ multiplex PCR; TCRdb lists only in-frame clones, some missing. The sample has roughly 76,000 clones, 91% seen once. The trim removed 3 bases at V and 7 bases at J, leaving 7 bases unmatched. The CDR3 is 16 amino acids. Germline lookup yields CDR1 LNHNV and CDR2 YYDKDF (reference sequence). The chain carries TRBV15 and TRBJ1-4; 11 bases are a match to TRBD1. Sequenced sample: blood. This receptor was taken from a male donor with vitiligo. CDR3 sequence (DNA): TGTGCCACCAGCAGTAAGGCCGGGACAGGGGGTGAAAAACTGTTTTTT. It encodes CATSSKAGTGGEKLFF. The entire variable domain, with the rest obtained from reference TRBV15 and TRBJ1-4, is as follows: DAMVIQNPRYQVTQFGKPVTLSCSQTLNHNVMYWYQQKSSQAPKLLFHYYDKDFNNEADTPDNFQSRRPNTSFCFLDIRSPGLGDTAMYLCATSSKAGTGGEKLFFGSGTQLSVL.